This TCR beta chain appears in the sequencing data of a study of blood T cells in healthy people across ages. A second PCR, run for roughly 7 to 11 cycles, used a sample-barcoded 5' primer plus a J-beta primer mix. Using its own MiXCR run on the 5' RACE reads, TCRdb lists one record per CDR3 protein. The data show about 1,400,000 distinct CDR3 sequences, with approximately 42% seen just once and approximately 7.9% held by the top ten. Extraction of total RNA produced a minimum of 6 micrograms from each sample. The CDR3 totals 14 residues. Germline values: CDR1 MNHNY, CDR2 SVGAGI (reference sequence). J gave up 5 bases and V 6 bases, and 9 bases lay outside the gene matches.

V is TRBV6-6 and J is TRBJ1-1, with 7 nucleotides matching TRBD1. The source of this sequence is a young woman in good health. The sequencing input was blood. In DNA form, the CDR3 reads TGTGCCAGCAGCGACAGGGTCGCATTTACTGAAGCTTTCTTT. Translation gives CASSDRVAFTEAFF.